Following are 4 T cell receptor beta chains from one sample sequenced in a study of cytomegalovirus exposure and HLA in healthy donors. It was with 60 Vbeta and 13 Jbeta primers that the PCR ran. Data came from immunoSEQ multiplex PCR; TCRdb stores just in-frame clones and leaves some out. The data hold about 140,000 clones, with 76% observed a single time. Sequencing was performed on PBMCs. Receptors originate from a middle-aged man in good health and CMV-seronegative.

CDR3 DNA sequence: TGTGCCAGCAGTTACTCCATGGGGACAGGGTCCAATGGCTACACCTTC. Protein: CASSYSMGTGSNGYTF. The V gene is TRBV6-6, the J gene TRBJ1-2, with TRBD1 identical over 9 bases. Germline V lookup: CDR1 MNHNY, CDR2 SVGAGI (reference sequence). Germline trimming cut 0 bases from V and 6 bases from J; bases unmatched to any gene: 8. The CDR3 is made up of 16 amino acids.

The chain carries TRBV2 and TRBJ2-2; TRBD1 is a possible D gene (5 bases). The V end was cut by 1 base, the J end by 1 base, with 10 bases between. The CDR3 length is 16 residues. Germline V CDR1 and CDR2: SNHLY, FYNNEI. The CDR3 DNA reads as TGTGCCAGCAGTGAAGGCGTAAGGGGGAACACCGGGGAGCTGTTTTTT. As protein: CASSEGVRGNTGELFF.

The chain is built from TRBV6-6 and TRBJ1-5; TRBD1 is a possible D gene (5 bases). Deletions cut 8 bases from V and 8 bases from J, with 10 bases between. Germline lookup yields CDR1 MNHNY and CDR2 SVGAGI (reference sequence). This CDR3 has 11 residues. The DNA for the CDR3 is TGTGCCAGCGGGGCCTGGAAGCCCCAGCATTTT. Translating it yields CASGAWKPQHF.

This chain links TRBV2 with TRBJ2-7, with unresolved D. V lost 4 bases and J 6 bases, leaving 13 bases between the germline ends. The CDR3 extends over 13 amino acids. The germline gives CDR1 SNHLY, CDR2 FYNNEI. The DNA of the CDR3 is TGTGCCAGCAGTGCCGCTTCTAGAGGCGAGCAGTACTTC. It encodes CASSAASRGEQYF.